Following are 25 T cell receptor beta chains from one sample sequenced in a study of Tregs in tolerant kidney transplant recipients. The assay was immunoSEQ multiplex PCR, and TCRdb's table has in-frame clones only and misses some. Of around 85,000 clones listed, around 90% were seen once; the top ten hold roughly 0.35%. The sample in question was Tregs from blood, obtained before the transplant. Every receptor here comes from a human donor who received a combined kidney and bone marrow transplant.

The chain combines TRBV7-2 with TRBJ2-1; 7 bases align to TRBD1. Germline CDR1 SGHTA, CDR2 FQGNSA. The CDR3 is 16 amino acids. Trimming at V came to 1 base and at J to 0 bases, leaving 3 bases not matched to a gene. CDR3 sequence: CASSLDRDSSYNEQFF. The CDR3 DNA is TGTGCCAGCAGCTTAGACCGGGACAGCTCCTACAATGAGCAGTTCTTC.

Written as DNA, the CDR3 is TGTGCCAGCAGCTTTAAGGGAGGGAACGAGCAGTACTTC. Amino acid sequence: CASSFKGGNEQYF. This sequence joins TRBV7-2 and TRBJ2-7, with TRBD2 matching 7 bases. Per the germline V gene, CDR1 is SGHTA and CDR2 is FQGNSA. The trim removed 3 bases at V and 5 bases at J, leaving 4 bases unmatched. The CDR3 has 13 amino acids.

The chain employs TRBV6-4 and TRBJ2-3; 9 nucleotides match TRBD2. CDR1 is MRHNA, CDR2 SNTAGT, per germline. J lost 0 bases, V lost 8 bases, and 6 bases had no gene match. The CDR3 runs 15 residues. Here the CDR3 reads CASRRLAASTDTQYF. The CDR3, as DNA: TGTGCCAGCCGAAGACTAGCGGCCAGCACAGATACGCAGTATTTT.

The chain has TRBV18 and TRBJ2-3; TRBD2 might be the D (5 bases). With 3 bases removed from V and 1 base from J, the gap between germline ends came to 11 bases. This CDR3 spans 15 amino acids. Looked up from germline, CDR1 is KGHSH and CDR2 is LQKENI. The CDR3 is CASSPSSAGTDTQYF. CDR3 nucleotides: TGTGCCAGCTCACCTAGTAGCGCTGGCACAGATACGCAGTATTTT.

The chain links TRBV6-6 to TRBJ1-5; D gene unclear. Trimming removed 0 bases at V and 7 bases at J, with 10 bases between. Germline V CDR1 and CDR2: MNHNY, SVGAGI (reference sequence). This CDR3 region has 14 residues. DNA for the CDR3: TGTGCCAGCAGTTACTCCTCGGGGAGCCAGCCCCAGCATTTT. Translation: CASSYSSGSQPQHF.

This chain connects TRBV18 to TRBJ1-2; 8 bases line up with TRBD1. J was trimmed by 6 bases and V by 3 bases; bases with no gene match: 6. This CDR3 is built from 14 residues. CDR1 is KGHSH, CDR2 LQKENI, per germline. CDR3 sequence: CASSPGRGLNGYTF. For the CDR3, the DNA is TGTGCCAGCTCACCTGGCAGGGGGCTTAATGGCTACACCTTC.

The rearrangement links TRBV28 to TRBJ1-4, with D hard to call. Germline V gene lookup returns CDR1 MDHEN and CDR2 SYDVKM. There are 16 residues in the CDR3. The V and J ends lost 2 bases and 4 bases respectively, with 14 bases between them. CDR3 sequence reads: CASSLLTVGHNEKLFF. The DNA of the CDR3 is TGTGCCAGCAGTTTACTCACCGTCGGCCATAATGAAAAACTGTTTTTT.

The genes are TRBV5-1 and TRBJ1-3; TRBD1 might be the D (5 bases). In germline, CDR1 is SGHRS, CDR2 YFSETQ. V lost 4 bases and J lost 0, with 14 bases in between. The CDR3 spans 16 residues. The CDR3 spells CASSGQGPNSGNTIYF. The CDR3 DNA follows: TGCGCCAGCAGCGGCCAGGGACCGAACTCTGGAAACACCATATATTTT.

This chain connects TRBV15 to TRBJ2-7; possibly TRBD1 for D (7 bases). The CDR3 runs 15 residues. V was clipped by 1 base and J by 3 bases, with 13 bases between them. The V gene's germline CDR1 is LNHNV and CDR2 YYDKDF (reference sequence). CDR3 in DNA: TGTGCCACCAGCAGAGGGGGGGACAGATTCTACGAGCAGTACTTC. Protein: CATSRGGDRFYEQYF.

This rearrangement joins TRBV6-6 to TRBJ1-1; D unclear. CDR3 size: 16 residues. V lost 3 bases and J 1 base, leaving 15 bases between the germline ends. Germline V gene lookup returns CDR1 MNHNY and CDR2 SVGAGI (reference sequence). The DNA for the CDR3 is TGTGCCAGCAGTTATTACACCTGGGGAAAGAACACTGAAGCTTTCTTT. It translates to CASSYYTWGKNTEAFF.

This clone was recorded a few times. The chain joins TRBV21-1 to TRBJ2-7. TRBV21-1 corresponds to a pseudogene. The CDR3 length is 9 residues. CDR3 in amino acids: CAGPYEQYF. CDR3 coding DNA: TGTGCCGGTCCATACGAGCAGTACTTC.

The rearrangement uses TRBV14 and TRBJ2-1, with D possibly being TRBD2 (6 bases). Per the germline V gene, CDR1 is SGHDN and CDR2 is FVKESK. The CDR3 contains 15 residues. The V end lost 4 bases, the J end lost 10 bases, and 20 bases lay between the germline ends. The CDR3 DNA reads as TGTGCCAGCAGCCCTGGGGCTAGCGTACCCCGGGAGCAGTTCTTC. Its protein is CASSPGASVPREQFF.

The chain employs TRBV7-9 and TRBJ1-1; D gene uncertain. Trimming took off 5 bases at V and 1 base at J, with 11 bases between the two ends. The CDR3 has 14 residues. CDR1 and CDR2 from the germline V gene are SEHNR and FQNEAQ (reference sequence). The CDR3 spells CASSPSSENTEAFF. DNA of the CDR3: TGTGCCAGCAGCCCCTCTTCGGAGAACACTGAAGCTTTCTTT.

The genes are TRBV28 and TRBJ2-1; D perhaps matches TRBD2 (6 bases). The V end was cut by 7 bases, the J end by 4 bases, with 17 bases between. The germline V gene encodes CDR1 MDHEN and CDR2 SYDVKM. The CDR3 runs 15 residues. The CDR3 protein is CASKPPSAAYNEQFF. The CDR3, as DNA: TGTGCCAGCAAACCGCCTAGCGCCGCATACAATGAGCAGTTCTTC. Complete variable domain (other parts from reference TRBV28 and TRBJ2-1): DVKVTQSSRYLVKRTGEKVFLECVQDMDHENMFWYRQDPGLGLRLIYFSYDVKMKEKGDIPEGYSVSREKKERFSLILESASTNQTSMYLCASKPPSAAYNEQFFGPGTRLTVL.

The rearrangement uses TRBV18 and TRBJ1-4, with D possibly matching TRBD1 (5 bases). CDR3 length equals 16 residues. Between the trimmed V and J ends, which lost 5 bases and 0 bases, there was a span of 13 bases. CDR1 is KGHSH, CDR2 LQKENI, per germline. The CDR3 region has the DNA TGTGCCAGCTCATCTCAGAAGGGGTCAACTAATGAAAAACTGTTTTTT. Amino acid sequence: CASSSQKGSTNEKLFF. Variable domain in full (rest from reference TRBV18 and TRBJ1-4): NAGVMQNPRHLVRRRGQEARLRCSPMKGHSHVYWYRQLPEEGLKFMVYLQKENIIDESGMPKERFSAEFPKEGPSILRIQQVVRGDSAAYFCASSSQKGSTNEKLFFGSGTQLSVL.

This clone was observed a single time. The chain carries TRBV6-6 and TRBJ2-2; D could derive from TRBD1 or TRBD2 (6 bases each). Germline V lookup: CDR1 MNHNY, CDR2 SVGAGI (reference sequence). V lost 5 bases and J lost 9, with 13 bases in between. This CDR3 region has 13 residues. This CDR3 reads CASSQEGVRELFF. For the CDR3, the DNA is TGTGCCAGCAGTCAGGAGGGGGTCCGGGAGCTGTTTTTT.

This clone was seen just once. This chain uses TRBV5-1 with TRBJ2-5, with 11 bases identical to TRBD2. CDR1 is SGHRS and CDR2 is YFSETQ in the germline V gene. The CDR3 is 17 amino acids. Trimming took 2 bases from V and 7 from J; bases not matched to a gene: 13. Written as DNA, the CDR3 is TGCGCCAGCAGCTTCAGCGGGACTAGCGGAGCCACGGGGACCCAGTACTTC. This encodes CASSFSGTSGATGTQYF.

This chain connects TRBV5-1 to TRBJ1-2, with 7 bases fitting TRBD1. Trimming removed 0 bases from V and 8 bases from J; junction bases left unmatched: 4. Germline CDR1 is SGHRS and CDR2 is YFSETQ. The CDR3 has 13 amino acids. The CDR3 DNA sequence: TGCGCCAGCAGCTTGGGAGGGGGCAGCGGCTACACCTTC. This gives the protein CASSLGGGSGYTF.

The chain employs TRBV27 and TRBJ1-1, with D unclear. V was clipped by 0 bases and J by 0 bases, with 8 bases between them. This CDR3 is built from 15 residues. Germline V gene lookup returns CDR1 MNHEY and CDR2 SMNVEV (reference sequence). CDR3 residues: CASSLSRVMNTEAFF. As DNA, the CDR3 is TGTGCCAGCAGTTTATCCCGGGTAATGAACACTGAAGCTTTCTTT.

CDR3 nucleotides: TGTGCCAGCAGTTTAATCGGCGGGAACCCAGATACGCAGTATTTT. This sequence encodes CASSLIGGNPDTQYF. V and J are TRBV28 and TRBJ2-3, with D maybe TRBD2 (6 bases). Germline assignment: CDR1 MDHEN and CDR2 SYDVKM. The CDR3 sequence is 15 residues long. V lost 2 bases, J lost 4 bases, and 13 bases lay in between.

The V call is TRBV2, the J call TRBJ2-5; D tentatively fits TRBD1 or TRBD2 (5 bases each). V shed 4 bases and J shed 1 base, with 10 bases lying between them. CDR1 is SNHLY, CDR2 FYNNEI, per germline. This CDR3 is built from 14 residues. The CDR3 sequence is CASSGDGFQETQYF. In DNA, the CDR3 is TGTGCCAGCAGTGGGGACGGCTTCCAAGAGACCCAGTACTTC.

This clone was counted once. The V gene is TRBV29-1, the J gene TRBJ2-7, with 10 bases aligning to TRBD2. J lost 4 bases, V lost 7 bases, and 7 bases had no gene match. The CDR3 sequence is 13 residues long. The germline CDR1 and CDR2 sequences are SQVTM and ANQGSEA. The CDR3 sequence: CSARTSGTYEQYF. The DNA for the CDR3 is TGCAGCGCCCGGACTAGCGGAACATACGAGCAGTACTTC.

The rearrangement uses TRBV1 and TRBJ2-1; the D call in the table, TRBD2, was not verified against the DNA. TRBV1 constitutes a pseudogene. The CDR3 is 16 amino acids. CDR3 sequence (DNA): TGCACCAGCAGCCATACCGGGACTAGCGGGAGAAATGAGCAGTTCTTC. As protein: CTSSHTGTSGRNEQFF.

The chain has TRBV10-3 and TRBJ2-7; 7 nucleotides match TRBD2. V lost 11 bases, J lost 4 bases, and 5 bases stayed unmatched. The CDR3 loop spans 11 amino acids. Germline V gives CDR1 ENHRY, CDR2 SYGVKD. The CDR3 spells CAAGGVYEQYF. CDR3 sequence (DNA): TGTGCCGCTGGGGGGGTATACGAGCAGTACTTC.

This chain connects TRBV5-6 to TRBJ2-1; D is possibly TRBD1 (6 bases). The germline V gene encodes CDR1 SGHDT and CDR2 YYEEEE. The V gene lost 1 base and the J gene lost 5 bases, with 16 bases spanning the gap. The CDR3 length is 16 residues. As DNA, the CDR3 is TGTGCCAGCAGCTTGTCTTACAGGGTATTCAACAATGAGCAGTTCTTC. Its translation is CASSLSYRVFNNEQFF.